The 9 T cell receptor beta chains in this list originate from one sample, sequenced in a study of T cells in Graves' hyperthyroidism and ophthalmopathy. Amplified TCR beta CDR3 regions came from RNA transcripts. TCR CDR3 underwent first-round RT-PCR with the HTBI primer set. TCRdb re-derived calls from the multiplex PCR reads in MiXCR, one entry per CDR3 protein. Among a few hundred thousand distinct CDR3 sequences listed, less than 20% were seen once. Sequencing was carried out using blood. The origin of the receptors is a man aged 18 to 29 with Graves' ophthalmopathy.

This rearrangement joins TRBV5-1 to TRBJ2-3; 7 bases line up with TRBD1. The germline V gene encodes CDR1 SGHRS and CDR2 YFSETQ. CDR3 length: 15 amino acids. V shed 4 bases and J 2 bases; nucleotides not matched to a gene: 7. The CDR3 loop is CASSQQTGNTDTQYF. The DNA for the CDR3 is TGCGCCAGCAGCCAGCAGACAGGGAACACAGATACGCAGTATTTT.

The chain is built from TRBV5-1 and TRBJ2-1; 15 bases fit TRBD2. The V gene's germline CDR1 is SGHRS and CDR2 YFSETQ. CDR3 length: 14 residues. Losses at the gene ends were 5 bases for V and 15 bases for J; bases not matched to a gene: 9. DNA of the CDR3: TGCGCCAGCAGTTCTGGGACTAGCGGGAGGAGACGGTTCTTC. It encodes CASSSGTSGRRRFF.

The CDR3 is CASSRVTGANVLTF. CDR3 DNA sequence: TGTGCCAGTAGTAGGGTTACTGGGGCCAACGTCCTGACTTTC. The J gene is TRBJ2-6, the V gene TRBV19; D gene unclear. This CDR3 has 14 amino acids. The germline V gene has CDR1 LNHDA and CDR2 SQIVND (reference sequence). V was pared by 4 bases and J by 2 bases, with 6 bases between.

This clonotype has more than one count but fewer than ten. The rearrangement uses TRBV6-1 and TRBJ1-6, with D hard to call. Germline CDR1 is MNHNS and CDR2 is SASEGT. CDR3 length: 19 residues. V dropped 5 bases and J dropped 0 bases, with 20 bases sitting between them. CDR3 protein: CASSKTPPDDLSYNSPLHF. Written as DNA, the CDR3 is TGTGCCAGCAGTAAAACCCCGCCGGACGACCTCTCCTATAATTCACCCCTCCACTTT.

J is TRBJ2-1 and V is TRBV6-2 or TRBV6-3; 10 bases fit TRBD2. Germline values: CDR1 MNHEY, CDR2 SVGEGT. This CDR3 has 20 amino acids. With V trimmed by 2 bases and J by 3 bases, 16 bases remained unmatched. The CDR3 DNA sequence: TGTGCCAGCAGTTACAACCCACACCAACAAGGACTAGCGGACTACAATGAGCAGTTCTTC. It codes for CASSYNPHQQGLADYNEQFF.

On this clonotype itself: Mismatch with germline at one junction end may stem from a read error. The chain carries TRBV7-3 and TRBJ2-1; the match to TRBD1 covers 9 bases. CDR3 size: 12 residues. Germline assignment: CDR1 SGHTA and CDR2 FQGTGA. The CDR3 DNA reads as TGTACCAGCAGCTTAACAGGGGGCGAGCAGTTCTTC. Encoded protein: CTSSLTGGEQFF.

The CDR3 sequence: CASSSRVESREQYF. In DNA form, the CDR3 reads TGTGCCAGTAGTAGCAGGGTCGAGTCCCGCGAGCAGTACTTC. The rearrangement links TRBV19 to TRBJ2-7; TRBD1 is a possible D gene (5 bases). V was cut by 4 bases and J by 6 bases, with 16 bases left in between. Germline V gene sequence: CDR1 LNHDA, CDR2 SQIVND (reference sequence). The CDR3 is 14 residues long.

This clonotype was observed many times. The chain carries TRBV11-2 and TRBJ2-1, with TRBD2 matching 10 bases. The CDR3 is 19 residues long. Germline CDR1 and CDR2: SGHAT and FQNNGV. The junction had 9 bases not matched to a gene; V was cut back by 0 bases and J by 1 base. This chain's CDR3 is CASSLDRTAGLASYNEQFF. The DNA of the CDR3 is TGTGCCAGCAGCTTAGATCGAACCGCGGGACTAGCGTCCTACAATGAGCAGTTCTTC.

V gene TRBV4-1 combines with J gene TRBJ2-7; TRBD2 aligns across 10 bases. V was clipped by 1 base and J by 2 bases; unmatched bases: 2. CDR3 length: 15 residues. Germline-derived CDR1 and CDR2 are MGHRA and YSYEKL. The CDR3 loop is CASSQGLAGPYEQYF. The CDR3 DNA is TGCGCCAGCAGCCAAGGACTAGCGGGTCCCTACGAGCAGTACTTC.